Here is one T cell receptor beta chain with its context. The CDR3 has 15 amino acids. The germline V gene encodes CDR1 KGHSH and CDR2 LQKENI. V dropped 4 bases and J dropped 4 bases, with 14 bases sitting between them. The data belong to a study of blood T cell repertoires in COVID-19. Study as a whole: Acute and convalescent COVID-19 specimens originated in the United States, Italy and Spain. PBMCs, B-cell-depleted T cells, or T cells were the source of the cDNA or gDNA that made up the material.

In the source study's methods: Scientists estimated how many nucleated cells there were by amplifying reference gene primers. Sequencing used immunoSEQ multiplex PCR; TCRdb keeps in-frame clones, though not all of them. For V, J and clone size, that table is used; D and trimming come from the DNA. The sample includes 120,000 or so clones, more than 70% of them seen just once. The specimen sequenced was peripheral blood. The clonotype comes from a woman aged 45 to 65 with acute or convalescent COVID-19. The V and J genes are TRBV18 and TRBJ1-3; weak D call: TRBD1 (6 bases). CDR3 region: CASSQSGEWGNTIYF. The CDR3 DNA reads TGTGCCAGCTCACAATCAGGGGAGTGGGGAAACACCATATATTTT. The full variable domain, in which reference TRBV18 and TRBJ1-3 provide the parts outside the CDR3, is NAGVMQNPRHLVRRRGQEARLRCSPMKGHSHVYWYRQLPEEGLKFMVYLQKENIIDESGMPKERFSAEFPKEGPSILRIQQVVRGDSAAYFCASSQSGEWGNTIYFGEGSWLTVV.